Listed below are T cell receptor beta chains from one sample, sequenced in a study of response to subunit inactivated influenza vaccine. TCRdb redid the calling of the RT-PCR reads with MiXCR, one entry per CDR3 protein. The table has about 540,000 distinct CDR3 sequences, roughly 25% seen once. The data also belong to a second study, concerning T cells expressing NK-cell markers.

The sequencing used CD4+ T cells sorted from PBMCs, collected roughly 13 days after vaccination. These receptors originate from a middle-aged man who received an inactivated influenza vaccine. Each CDR3 is given with its conserved first and last residue. Fields, in order: V gene, D gene, J gene, clone size, CDR3 DNA, CDR3 protein. The D gene is left open where the match is weak. Some rows have no size entry. The others give once, few or many, or a class for an expanded clone.

v_gene: TRBV20-1
d_gene: NA
j_gene: TRBJ1-6
abundance: NA
CDR3nt: TGCAGTGCTAGAACCAGGGTGAAGGTAGATTCACCCCTCCACTTT
CDR3aa: CSARTRVKVDSPLHF

v_gene: TRBV20-1
d_gene: NA
j_gene: TRBJ2-5
abundance: few
CDR3nt: TGCAGTGCTAGAGTAATGGAGACCCAGTACTTC
CDR3aa: CSARVMETQYF

v_gene: TRBV28
d_gene: TRBD1
j_gene: TRBJ1-4
abundance: NA
CDR3nt: TGTGCCAGCAGCAAGGGGGCTAGTGGTGAAAAACTGTTTTTT
CDR3aa: CASSKGASGEKLFF

v_gene: TRBV9
d_gene: NA
j_gene: TRBJ2-1
abundance: few
CDR3nt: TGTGCCAGCAGCGCGACTGGGAACCCGGCTGAGCAGTTCTTC
CDR3aa: CASSATGNPAEQFF

v_gene: TRBV7-9
d_gene: TRBD2
j_gene: TRBJ2-7
abundance: few
CDR3nt: TGTGCCAGCAGCTTAGGAAGCGGGGGAACCTACGAGCAGTACTTC
CDR3aa: CASSLGSGGTYEQYF

v_gene: TRBV20-1
d_gene: NA
j_gene: TRBJ1-5
abundance: NA
CDR3nt: TGCAGTGCTAGAAGGCCAGACAATCAGCCCCAGCATTTT
CDR3aa: CSARRPDNQPQHF

v_gene: TRBV12-3/TRBV12-4
d_gene: TRBD2
j_gene: TRBJ2-1
abundance: NA
CDR3nt: TGTGCCAGCAGTTGGACTAGCGGTATTTACAATGAGCAGTTCTTC
CDR3aa: CASSWTSGIYNEQFF

v_gene: TRBV4-3
d_gene: TRBD1
j_gene: TRBJ2-1
abundance: once
CDR3nt: TGCGCCAGCAGCCATCTGGACAGGGATCTCCTGTTCTTC
CDR3aa: CASSHLDRDLLFF

v_gene: TRBV20-1
d_gene: TRBD2
j_gene: TRBJ2-5
abundance: NA
CDR3nt: TGCAGTGCTAAAGGACTAGCCTATCAAGAGACCCAGTACTTC
CDR3aa: CSAKGLAYQETQYF

v_gene: TRBV4-2
d_gene: NA
j_gene: TRBJ2-7
abundance: NA
CDR3nt: TGTGCCAGCAGCCTGCGCCGGGACCTCTCCTACGAGCAGTACTTC
CDR3aa: CASSLRRDLSYEQYF

v_gene: TRBV25-1
d_gene: TRBD2
j_gene: TRBJ2-1
abundance: once
CDR3nt: TGTGCCAGCAGTGAACTAGCGGCACTCTACAATGAGCAGTTCTTC
CDR3aa: CASSELAALYNEQFF

v_gene: TRBV6-1
d_gene: NA
j_gene: TRBJ2-3
abundance: many
CDR3nt: TGTGCCAGCCAAGGGGGGCGTCGCGCAGATACGCAGTATTTT
CDR3aa: CASQGGRRADTQYF

v_gene: TRBV27
d_gene: NA
j_gene: TRBJ2-7
abundance: NA
CDR3nt: TGTGCCAGCAGTTTGATAGCGGCTTCCTACGAGCAGTACTTC
CDR3aa: CASSLIAASYEQYF

v_gene: TRBV4-1
d_gene: TRBD2
j_gene: TRBJ2-3
abundance: NA
CDR3nt: TGCGCCAGCAGACGAGGTTTGCGGGGGGTAACGAGTACCACAGATACGCAGTATTTT
CDR3aa: CASRRGLRGVTSTTDTQYF

v_gene: TRBV9
d_gene: NA
j_gene: TRBJ2-3
abundance: few
CDR3nt: TGTGCCAGCAGCGTGTCGGGAGATACGCAGTATTTT
CDR3aa: CASSVSGDTQYF

v_gene: TRBV29-1
d_gene: NA
j_gene: TRBJ2-5
abundance: NA
CDR3nt: TGCAGCGTTGCTCCCTCTCAGGGGGGAGCTGAGACCCAGTACTTC
CDR3aa: CSVAPSQGGAETQYF

v_gene: TRBV3-1
d_gene: NA
j_gene: TRBJ2-5
abundance: few
CDR3nt: TGTGCCAGCAGCCAAGATATGGTTCGACAAGAGACCCAGTACTTC
CDR3aa: CASSQDMVRQETQYF

v_gene: TRBV9
d_gene: NA
j_gene: TRBJ1-2
abundance: NA
CDR3nt: TGTGCCAGTAGCGTAGACCCGGGAATGAGCTATGGCTACACCTTC
CDR3aa: CASSVDPGMSYGYTF

v_gene: TRBV7-8
d_gene: TRBD1
j_gene: TRBJ2-4
abundance: few
CDR3nt: TGTGCCAGCAGCTTAGCTCCGGGACAGGGAGAGGGGGCCAAAAACATTCAGTACTTC
CDR3aa: CASSLAPGQGEGAKNIQYF

v_gene: TRBV28
d_gene: NA
j_gene: TRBJ2-1
abundance: few
CDR3nt: TGTGCCAGCAGAAAGAGGGGTTCCTACAATGAGCAGTTCTTC
CDR3aa: CASRKRGSYNEQFF

v_gene: TRBV7-9
d_gene: TRBD2
j_gene: TRBJ2-5
abundance: few
CDR3nt: TGTGCCAGCAGTCCAGCGGGGTGGGAGACCCAGTACTTC
CDR3aa: CASSPAGWETQYF

v_gene: TRBV9
d_gene: NA
j_gene: TRBJ2-4
abundance: NA
CDR3nt: TGTGCCAGCAGCGTAGACCAGCGGGCCTCGGACATTCAGTACTTC
CDR3aa: CASSVDQRASDIQYF

v_gene: TRBV4-1
d_gene: NA
j_gene: TRBJ2-3
abundance: NA
CDR3nt: TGCGCCAGCAGCCAAGAAACCGGGGATACGCAGTATTTT
CDR3aa: CASSQETGDTQYF

v_gene: TRBV2
d_gene: TRBD2
j_gene: TRBJ2-5
abundance: few
CDR3nt: TGTGCCAGCAGTGAGGGACTAGCGGGACAAGAGACCCAGTACTTC
CDR3aa: CASSEGLAGQETQYF

v_gene: TRBV7-2
d_gene: NA
j_gene: TRBJ2-7
abundance: NA
CDR3nt: TGTGCCAGCAGCTGGGGACCGGAGTCCTACGAGCAGTACTTC
CDR3aa: CASSWGPESYEQYF

v_gene: TRBV5-1
d_gene: TRBD1
j_gene: TRBJ1-1
abundance: few
CDR3nt: TGCGCCAGCAGCTTCCAGGGGGCTCCTGAAGCTTTCTTT
CDR3aa: CASSFQGAPEAFF

v_gene: TRBV20-1
d_gene: NA
j_gene: TRBJ2-3
abundance: NA
CDR3nt: TGCAGTGTTCCTACGGAGGCAGGAGGAGATACGCAGTATTTT
CDR3aa: CSVPTEAGGDTQYF

v_gene: TRBV5-1
d_gene: NA
j_gene: TRBJ2-7
abundance: few
CDR3nt: TGCGCCAGCAGCTTGGTGGCAGGGAACTCCTACGAGCAGTACTTC
CDR3aa: CASSLVAGNSYEQYF

v_gene: TRBV3-1
d_gene: TRBD1
j_gene: TRBJ1-6
abundance: few
CDR3nt: TGTGCCAGCAGCCAAGTGGGACAGGGTGGGTATTCACCCCTCCACTTT
CDR3aa: CASSQVGQGGYSPLHF

v_gene: TRBV5-1
d_gene: NA
j_gene: TRBJ1-2
abundance: NA
CDR3nt: NA
CDR3aa: CASSADPSTLGYTF

v_gene: TRBV2
d_gene: NA
j_gene: TRBJ1-6
abundance: NA
CDR3nt: TGTGCCAGCAGTGTAGTGGATGATTCACCCCTCCACTTT
CDR3aa: CASSVVDDSPLHF

v_gene: TRBV6-2/TRBV6-3
d_gene: TRBD2
j_gene: TRBJ2-7
abundance: many
CDR3nt: TGTGCCAGCAGACGGACTAGCGGGAGAGGGGAGCAGTACTTC
CDR3aa: CASRRTSGRGEQYF

v_gene: TRBV7-2
d_gene: NA
j_gene: TRBJ1-6
abundance: NA
CDR3nt: TGTGCCAGCAGCTTAGCAGATGTCCAGATTAATTCACCCCTCCACTTT
CDR3aa: CASSLADVQINSPLHF

v_gene: TRBV5-1
d_gene: NA
j_gene: TRBJ1-2
abundance: NA
CDR3nt: TGCGCCAGCAGACCAGACCTTTATGGCTACACCTTC
CDR3aa: CASRPDLYGYTF

v_gene: TRBV28
d_gene: TRBD1
j_gene: TRBJ2-5
abundance: once
CDR3nt: TGTGCCAGCAGTTCAGAAACAGGGGCCCCTTGGGGGCAAGAGACCCATTACTTC
CDR3aa: CASSSETGAPWGQETHYF

v_gene: TRBV20-1
d_gene: TRBD2
j_gene: TRBJ2-1
abundance: NA
CDR3nt: TGCAGTGCTAGCCCTCTAGCGGGAGAATCCTACAATGAGCAGTTCTTC
CDR3aa: CSASPLAGESYNEQFF

v_gene: TRBV20-1
d_gene: NA
j_gene: TRBJ2-1
abundance: few
CDR3nt: TGCAGTGCTAGAGATGGGGTTCCGGCTCTGTACAATGAGCAGTTCTTC
CDR3aa: CSARDGVPALYNEQFF

v_gene: TRBV20-1
d_gene: NA
j_gene: TRBJ2-3
abundance: many
CDR3nt: TGCAGTGCCCCCCCGATCCCCGGGCGAGCTAGCACAGATACGCAGTATTTT
CDR3aa: CSAPPIPGRASTDTQYF

v_gene: TRBV5-6
d_gene: TRBD1
j_gene: TRBJ2-1
abundance: few
CDR3nt: TGTGCCAGCAGCCTACAGGGGGCGACCAGCTCCTACAATGAGCAGTTCTTC
CDR3aa: CASSLQGATSSYNEQFF

v_gene: TRBV6-5
d_gene: NA
j_gene: TRBJ1-2
abundance: NA
CDR3nt: TGTGCCAGCAGTTCTCTACCGTATAAGTATGGCTACACCTTC
CDR3aa: CASSSLPYKYGYTF

v_gene: TRBV12-3/TRBV12-4
d_gene: NA
j_gene: TRBJ2-4
abundance: few
CDR3nt: TGTGCCAGCAGTTTAGTCGACATTCAGTACTTC
CDR3aa: CASSLVDIQYF

v_gene: TRBV5-1
d_gene: NA
j_gene: TRBJ2-5
abundance: many
CDR3nt: TGCGCCAGCAGCTTGGTATTCCGGGAGACCCAGTACTTC
CDR3aa: CASSLVFRETQYF

v_gene: TRBV29-1
d_gene: NA
j_gene: TRBJ2-7
abundance: few
CDR3nt: TGCAGCGTTCAGGGGATGGGAAACGTCGAGCAGTACTTC
CDR3aa: CSVQGMGNVEQYF

v_gene: TRBV3-1
d_gene: NA
j_gene: TRBJ2-5
abundance: many
CDR3nt: TGTGCCAGCAGCCAAAGGGATAAGACCCAGTACTTC
CDR3aa: CASSQRDKTQYF

v_gene: TRBV3-1
d_gene: NA
j_gene: TRBJ2-1
abundance: few
CDR3nt: TGTGCCAGCAGCCAAGTATCCTACCCCTACAATGAGCAGTTCTTC
CDR3aa: CASSQVSYPYNEQFF